The present entry profiles one T cell receptor beta chain with its context. No antigen is known for it. This sequence may be a read error, since a much larger clone differs from it by one base. The CDR3 carries no conserved terminal phenylalanine or tryptophan, so it likely arises from a read error. The sample originates from a study of breast tumors, draining lymph nodes, adjacent tissues. Study-wide points: Tumor repertoires ranked between lymph nodes and nontumor tissue in diversity, with V and J gene preferences.

TCRdb re-derived calls from the multiplex PCR reads in MiXCR, one entry per CDR3 protein. This table holds about 130,000 distinct CDR3 sequences, over 20% found once. Germline V lookup: CDR1 ENHRY, CDR2 SYGVKD. Between the trimmed V and J ends, which lost 6 bases and 0 bases, there was a span of 8 bases. This CDR3 spans 14 amino acids. The lymph nodes were axillary draining lymph nodes from breast cancer patients. Source material: axillary lymph node tissue. The rearrangement joins TRBV10-3 to TRBJ2-2; D is ambiguous. This sequence was found in a female donor with breast cancer. Some clones in this sample may be carry-over from other donors' samples. CDR3 in amino acids: CAIRDGTNTGELFS. For the CDR3, the DNA is TGTGCCATCAGGGACGGAACGAACACCGGGGAGCTGTTTTCT.